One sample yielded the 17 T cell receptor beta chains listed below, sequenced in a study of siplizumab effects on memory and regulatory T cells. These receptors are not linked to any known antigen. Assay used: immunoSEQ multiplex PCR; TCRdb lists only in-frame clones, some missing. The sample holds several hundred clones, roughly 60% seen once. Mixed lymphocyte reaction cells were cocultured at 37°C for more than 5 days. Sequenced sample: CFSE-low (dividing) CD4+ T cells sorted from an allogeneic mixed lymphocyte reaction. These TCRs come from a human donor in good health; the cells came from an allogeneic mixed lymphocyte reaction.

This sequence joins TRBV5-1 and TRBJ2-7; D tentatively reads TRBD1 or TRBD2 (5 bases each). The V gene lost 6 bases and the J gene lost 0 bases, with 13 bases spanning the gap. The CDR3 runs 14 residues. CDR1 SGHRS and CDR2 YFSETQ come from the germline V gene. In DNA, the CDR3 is TGCGCCAGCAATCTGGGACGTAGCTCCTACGAGCAGTACTTC. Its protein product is CASNLGRSSYEQYF.

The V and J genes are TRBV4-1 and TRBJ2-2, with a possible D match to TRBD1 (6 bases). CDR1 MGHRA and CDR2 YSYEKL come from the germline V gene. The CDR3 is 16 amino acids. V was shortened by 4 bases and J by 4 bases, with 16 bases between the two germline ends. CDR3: CASSLHRDTSTGELFF. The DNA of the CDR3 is TGCGCCAGCAGCCTCCACCGGGACACTTCCACCGGGGAGCTGTTTTTT.

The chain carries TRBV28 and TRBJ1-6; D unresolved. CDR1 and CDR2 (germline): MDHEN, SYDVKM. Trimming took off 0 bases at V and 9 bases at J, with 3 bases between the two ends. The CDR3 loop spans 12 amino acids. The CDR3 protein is CASSLWGSPLHF. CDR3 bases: TGTGCCAGCAGTTTATGGGGTTCACCCCTCCACTTT.

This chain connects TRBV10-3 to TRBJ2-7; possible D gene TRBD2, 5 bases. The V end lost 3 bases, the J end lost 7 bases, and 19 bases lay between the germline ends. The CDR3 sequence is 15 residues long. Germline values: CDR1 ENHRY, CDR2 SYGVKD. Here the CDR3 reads CAISDSKRRPLEQYF. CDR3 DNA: TGTGCCATCAGTGACTCCAAGCGGCGGCCGTTAGAGCAGTACTTC.

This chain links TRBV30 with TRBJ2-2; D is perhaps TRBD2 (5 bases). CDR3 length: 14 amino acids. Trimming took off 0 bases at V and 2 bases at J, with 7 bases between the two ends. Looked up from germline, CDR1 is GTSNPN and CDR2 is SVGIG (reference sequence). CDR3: CAWSVRANTGELFF. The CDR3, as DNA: TGTGCCTGGAGTGTGAGGGCAAACACCGGGGAGCTGTTTTTT.

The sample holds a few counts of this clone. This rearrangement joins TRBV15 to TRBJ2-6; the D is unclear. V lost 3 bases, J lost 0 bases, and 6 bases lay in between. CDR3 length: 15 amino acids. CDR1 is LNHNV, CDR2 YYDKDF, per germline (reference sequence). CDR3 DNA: TGTGCCACCAGCAGGGTTGTCTCTGGGGCCAACGTCCTGACTTTC. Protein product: CATSRVVSGANVLTF.

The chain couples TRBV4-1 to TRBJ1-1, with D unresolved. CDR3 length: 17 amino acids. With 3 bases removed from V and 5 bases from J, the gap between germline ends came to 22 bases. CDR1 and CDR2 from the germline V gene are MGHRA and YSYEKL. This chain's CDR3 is CASSQRAISGSRTEAFF. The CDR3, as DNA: TGCGCCAGCAGCCAGAGGGCAATCTCGGGAAGTCGGACTGAAGCTTTCTTT.

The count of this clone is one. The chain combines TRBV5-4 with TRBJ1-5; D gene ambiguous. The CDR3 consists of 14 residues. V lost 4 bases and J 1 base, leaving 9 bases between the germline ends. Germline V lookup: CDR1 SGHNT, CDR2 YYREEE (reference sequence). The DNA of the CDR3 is TGTGCCAGCAGCAGGTCGGGGAGCAATCAGCCCCAGCATTTT. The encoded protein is CASSRSGSNQPQHF.

CDR3: CASSLVFGSGYNSPLHF. CDR3 DNA sequence: TGTGCCAGCAGCTTAGTATTTGGGTCTGGCTATAATTCACCCCTCCACTTT. The chain has TRBV7-2 and TRBJ1-6; D remains unclear. The V and J ends lost 1 base and 3 bases respectively, with 13 bases between them. The CDR3 has 17 residues. Per the germline V gene, CDR1 is SGHTA and CDR2 is FQGNSA.

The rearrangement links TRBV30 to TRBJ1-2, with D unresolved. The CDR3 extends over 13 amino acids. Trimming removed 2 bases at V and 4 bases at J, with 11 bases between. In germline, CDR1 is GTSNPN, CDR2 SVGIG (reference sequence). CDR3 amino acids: CAWSQKQFYGYTF. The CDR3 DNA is TGTGCCTGGAGTCAGAAACAGTTCTATGGCTACACCTTC.

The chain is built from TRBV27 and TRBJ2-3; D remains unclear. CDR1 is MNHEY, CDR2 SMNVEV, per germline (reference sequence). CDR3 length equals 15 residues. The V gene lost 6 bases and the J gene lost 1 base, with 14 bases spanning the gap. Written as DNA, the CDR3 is TGTGCCAGCAGCCGAAGTGGACGGGGCACAGATACGCAGTATTTT. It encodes CASSRSGRGTDTQYF.

The CDR3, as DNA: TGTGCCAGCAGTTTTGGCAGCCTGGGTCAAAAGACCCAGTACTTC. Amino acids: CASSFGSLGQKTQYF. The chain couples TRBV28 to TRBJ2-5, with unresolved D. The V gene lost 3 bases and the J gene lost 6 bases, with 17 bases spanning the gap. Germline lookup yields CDR1 MDHEN and CDR2 SYDVKM. There are 15 residues in the CDR3. The full variable domain, its missing parts supplied by reference TRBV28 and TRBJ2-5, is DVKVTQSSRYLVKRTGEKVFLECVQDMDHENMFWYRQDPGLGLRLIYFSYDVKMKEKGDIPEGYSVSREKKERFSLILESASTNQTSMYLCASSFGSLGQKTQYFGPGTRLLVL.

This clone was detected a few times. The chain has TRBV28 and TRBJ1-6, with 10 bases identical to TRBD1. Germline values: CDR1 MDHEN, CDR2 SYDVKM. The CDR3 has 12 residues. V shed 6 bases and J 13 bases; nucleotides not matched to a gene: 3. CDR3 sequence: CASRGTGEPLHF. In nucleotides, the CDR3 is TGTGCCAGCAGGGGGACAGGGGAGCCCCTCCACTTT.

The CDR3 here is CSGTGGLTNEKLFF. The CDR3 DNA is TGCAGCGGTACAGGGGGCCTAACTAATGAAAAACTGTTTTTT. The J gene is TRBJ1-4, the V gene TRBV29-1; TRBD1 agrees at 9 bases. This CDR3 spans 14 amino acids. Germline lookup yields CDR1 SQVTM and CDR2 ANQGSEA. Germline trimming cut 7 bases from V and 1 base from J; bases unmatched to any gene: 4.

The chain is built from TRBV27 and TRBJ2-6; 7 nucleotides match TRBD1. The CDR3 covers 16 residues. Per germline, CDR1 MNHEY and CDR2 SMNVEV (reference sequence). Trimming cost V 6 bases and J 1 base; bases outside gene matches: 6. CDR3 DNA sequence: TGTGCCAGCAGCCGGGTGACAGGGTCTGGGGCCAACGTCCTGACTTTC. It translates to CASSRVTGSGANVLTF.

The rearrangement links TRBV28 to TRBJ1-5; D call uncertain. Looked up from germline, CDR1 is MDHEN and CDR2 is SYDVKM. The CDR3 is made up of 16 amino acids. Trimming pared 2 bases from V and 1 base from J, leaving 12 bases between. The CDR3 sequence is CASSLIRVSSNQPQHF. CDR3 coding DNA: TGTGCCAGCAGTTTAATCCGGGTGTCAAGCAATCAGCCCCAGCATTTT.

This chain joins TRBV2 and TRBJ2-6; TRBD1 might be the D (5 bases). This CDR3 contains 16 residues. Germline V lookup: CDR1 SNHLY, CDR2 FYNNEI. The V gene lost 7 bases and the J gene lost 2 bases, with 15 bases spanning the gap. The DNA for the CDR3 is TGTGCCAGCATCTGGCAGGGTAGAGCTGGGGCCAACGTCCTGACTTTC. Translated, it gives CASIWQGRAGANVLTF.